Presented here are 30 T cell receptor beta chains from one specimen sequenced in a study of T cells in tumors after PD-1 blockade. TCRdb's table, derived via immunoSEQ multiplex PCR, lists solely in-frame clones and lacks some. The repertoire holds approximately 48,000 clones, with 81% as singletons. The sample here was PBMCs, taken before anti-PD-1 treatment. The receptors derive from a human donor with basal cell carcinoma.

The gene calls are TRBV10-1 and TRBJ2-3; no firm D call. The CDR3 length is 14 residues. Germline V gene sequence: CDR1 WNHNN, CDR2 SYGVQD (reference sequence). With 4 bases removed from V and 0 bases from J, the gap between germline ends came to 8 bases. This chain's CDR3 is CASSVSLSTDTQYF. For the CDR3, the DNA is TGCGCCAGCAGTGTGAGTCTTAGCACAGATACGCAGTATTTT.

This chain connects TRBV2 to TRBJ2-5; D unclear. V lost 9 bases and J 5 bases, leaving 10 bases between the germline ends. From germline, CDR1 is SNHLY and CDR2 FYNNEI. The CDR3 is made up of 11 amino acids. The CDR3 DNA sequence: TGTGCCAGTAAGCGCATGGAGACCCAGTACTTC. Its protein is CASKRMETQYF.

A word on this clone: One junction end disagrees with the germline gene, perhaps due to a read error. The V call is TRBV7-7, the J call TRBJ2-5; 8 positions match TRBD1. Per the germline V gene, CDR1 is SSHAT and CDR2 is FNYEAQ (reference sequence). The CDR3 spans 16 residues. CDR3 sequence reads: CASSLRQGPFLETQYF. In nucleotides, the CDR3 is TGTGCTAGCAGCCTAAGACAGGGGCCCTTCCTGGAGACCCAGTACTTC.

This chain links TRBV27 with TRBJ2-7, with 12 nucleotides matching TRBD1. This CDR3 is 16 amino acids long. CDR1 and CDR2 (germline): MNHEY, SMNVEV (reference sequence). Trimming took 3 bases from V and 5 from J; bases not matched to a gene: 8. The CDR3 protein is CASSLRFGTGGHEQYF. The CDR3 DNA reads TGTGCCAGCAGTTTGCGCTTTGGGACAGGGGGCCACGAGCAGTACTTC.

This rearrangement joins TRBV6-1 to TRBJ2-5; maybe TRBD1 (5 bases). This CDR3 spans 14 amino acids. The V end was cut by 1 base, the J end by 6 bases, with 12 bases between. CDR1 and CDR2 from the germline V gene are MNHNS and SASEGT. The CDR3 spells CASSEEAGLKTQYF. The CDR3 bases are TGTGCCAGCAGTGAAGAGGCAGGGCTCAAGACCCAGTACTTC.

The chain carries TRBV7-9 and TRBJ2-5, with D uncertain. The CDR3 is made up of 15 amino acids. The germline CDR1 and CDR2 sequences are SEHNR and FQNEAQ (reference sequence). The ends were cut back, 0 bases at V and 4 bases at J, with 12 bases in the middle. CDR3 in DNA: TGTGCCAGCAGCTTAGCAGCAGGAGTGCTAGAGACCCAGTACTTC. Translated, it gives CASSLAAGVLETQYF.

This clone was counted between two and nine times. The CDR3 DNA reads TGTGCCAGCAGCCAAGGGGGGCTTCAGCCCCAGCATTTT. Its protein is CASSQGGLQPQHF. The chain employs TRBV16 and TRBJ1-5; weak D call: TRBD1 (6 bases). Germline V gene sequence: CDR1 KGHSY, CDR2 FQNENV. The CDR3 is made up of 13 amino acids. Trimming shortened V by 2 bases and J by 6 bases, and 8 bases separated the two germline ends.

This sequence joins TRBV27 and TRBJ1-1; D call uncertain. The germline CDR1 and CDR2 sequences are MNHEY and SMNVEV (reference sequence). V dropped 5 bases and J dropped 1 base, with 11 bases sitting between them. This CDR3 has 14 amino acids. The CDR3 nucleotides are TGTGCCAGCAGTCTTCGGGCTCCGAACACTGAAGCTTTCTTT. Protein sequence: CASSLRAPNTEAFF.

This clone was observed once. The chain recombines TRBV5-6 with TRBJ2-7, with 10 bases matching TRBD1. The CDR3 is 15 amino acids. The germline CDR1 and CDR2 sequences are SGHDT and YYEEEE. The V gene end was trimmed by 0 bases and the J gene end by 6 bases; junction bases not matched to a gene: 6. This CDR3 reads CASSLGGTGDVEQYF. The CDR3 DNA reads TGTGCCAGCAGCTTGGGCGGGACAGGGGACGTCGAGCAGTACTTC.

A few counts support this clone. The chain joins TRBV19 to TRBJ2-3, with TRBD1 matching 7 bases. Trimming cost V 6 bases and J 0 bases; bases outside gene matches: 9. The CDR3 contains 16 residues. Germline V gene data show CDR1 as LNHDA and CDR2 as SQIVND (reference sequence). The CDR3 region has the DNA TGTGCCAGTAGCCCCTTTCGGACAGGAAGCACAGATACGCAGTATTTT. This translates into CASSPFRTGSTDTQYF.

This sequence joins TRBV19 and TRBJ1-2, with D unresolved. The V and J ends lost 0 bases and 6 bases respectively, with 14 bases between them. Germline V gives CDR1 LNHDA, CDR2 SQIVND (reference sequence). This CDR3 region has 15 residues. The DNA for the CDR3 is TGTGCCAGTAGTATAGATCTTTACACCTTCGATGGCTACACCTTC. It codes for CASSIDLYTFDGYTF.

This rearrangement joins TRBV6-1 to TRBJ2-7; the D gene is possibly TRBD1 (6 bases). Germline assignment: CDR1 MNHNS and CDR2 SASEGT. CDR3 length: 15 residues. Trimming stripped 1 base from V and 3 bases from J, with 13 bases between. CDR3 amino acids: CASSEEGTFYYEQYF. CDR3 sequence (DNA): TGTGCCAGCAGTGAAGAAGGGACATTCTACTACGAGCAGTACTTC.

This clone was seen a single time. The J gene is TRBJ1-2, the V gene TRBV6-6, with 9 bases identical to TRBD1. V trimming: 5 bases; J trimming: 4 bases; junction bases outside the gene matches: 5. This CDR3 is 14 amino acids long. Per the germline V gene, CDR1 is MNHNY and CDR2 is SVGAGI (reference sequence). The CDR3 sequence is CASSVRDRAYGYTF. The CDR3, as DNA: TGTGCCAGCAGTGTCCGGGACAGGGCCTATGGCTACACCTTC.

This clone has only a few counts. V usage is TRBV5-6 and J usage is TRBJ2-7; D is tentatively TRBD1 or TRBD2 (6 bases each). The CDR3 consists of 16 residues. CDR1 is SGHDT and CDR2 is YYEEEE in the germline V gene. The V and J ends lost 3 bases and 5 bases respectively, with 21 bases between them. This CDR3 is CASSSRRDTPSHEQYF. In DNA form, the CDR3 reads TGTGCCAGCAGCTCGCGGAGGGACACACCGAGCCACGAGCAGTACTTC. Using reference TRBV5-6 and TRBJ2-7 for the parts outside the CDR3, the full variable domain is DAGVTQSPTHLIKTRGQQVTLRCSPKSGHDTVSWYQQALGQGPQFIFQYYEEEERQRGNFPDRFSGHQFPNYSSELNVNALLLGDSALYLCASSSRRDTPSHEQYFGPGTRLTVT.

CDR3 sequence: CATVLGGTAQETQYF. The CDR3 DNA reads TGTGCCACCGTCCTGGGGGGGACAGCCCAAGAGACCCAGTACTTC. The chain recombines TRBV2 with TRBJ2-5; D tentatively fits TRBD1 or TRBD2 (7 bases each). Trimming removed 10 bases at V and 1 base at J, with 19 bases between. The germline V gene encodes CDR1 SNHLY and CDR2 FYNNEI. The CDR3 has 15 residues.

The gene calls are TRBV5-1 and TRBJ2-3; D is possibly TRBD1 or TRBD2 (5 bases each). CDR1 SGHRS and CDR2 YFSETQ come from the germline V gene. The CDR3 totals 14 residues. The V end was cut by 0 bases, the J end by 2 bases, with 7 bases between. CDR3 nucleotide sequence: TGCGCCAGCAGCTTGGGGGGGTTCACAGATACGCAGTATTTT. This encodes CASSLGGFTDTQYF. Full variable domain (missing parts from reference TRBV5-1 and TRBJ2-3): KAGVTQTPRYLIKTRGQQVTLSCSPISGHRSVSWYQQTPGQGLQFLFEYFSETQRNKGNFPGRFSGRQFSNSRSEMNVSTLELGDSALYLCASSLGGFTDTQYFGPGTRLTVL.

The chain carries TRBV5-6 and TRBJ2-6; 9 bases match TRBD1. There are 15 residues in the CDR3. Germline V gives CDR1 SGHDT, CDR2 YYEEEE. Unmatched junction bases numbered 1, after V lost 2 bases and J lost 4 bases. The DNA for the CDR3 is TGTGCCAGCAGCTTAGGGACAGGGGGGGCCAACGTCCTGACTTTC. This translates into CASSLGTGGANVLTF.

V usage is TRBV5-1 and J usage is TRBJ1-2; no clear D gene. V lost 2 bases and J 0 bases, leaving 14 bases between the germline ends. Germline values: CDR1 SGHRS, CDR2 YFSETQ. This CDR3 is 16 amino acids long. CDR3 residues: CASSLGYQGPNYGYTF. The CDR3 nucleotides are TGCGCCAGCAGCTTAGGGTACCAAGGCCCTAACTATGGCTACACCTTC.

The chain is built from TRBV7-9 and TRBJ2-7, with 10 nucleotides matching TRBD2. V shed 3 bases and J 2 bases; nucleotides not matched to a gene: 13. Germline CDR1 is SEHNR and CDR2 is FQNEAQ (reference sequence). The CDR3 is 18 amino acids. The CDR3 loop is CASSFGYSGGSDPYEQYF. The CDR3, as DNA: TGTGCCAGCAGCTTCGGGTATAGCGGGGGGTCGGATCCCTACGAGCAGTACTTC.

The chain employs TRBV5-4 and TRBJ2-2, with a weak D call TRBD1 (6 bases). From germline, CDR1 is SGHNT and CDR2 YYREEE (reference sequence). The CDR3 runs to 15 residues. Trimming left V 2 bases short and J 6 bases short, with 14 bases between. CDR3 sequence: CASSFIGQWAGELFF. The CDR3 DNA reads TGTGCCAGCAGCTTCATTGGACAGTGGGCCGGGGAGCTGTTTTTT.

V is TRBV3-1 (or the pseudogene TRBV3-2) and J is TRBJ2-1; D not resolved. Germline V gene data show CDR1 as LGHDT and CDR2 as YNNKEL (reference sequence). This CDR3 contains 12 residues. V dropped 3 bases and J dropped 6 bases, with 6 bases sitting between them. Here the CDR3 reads CASSHTPNEQFF. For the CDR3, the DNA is TGTGCCAGCAGCCATACCCCCAATGAGCAGTTCTTC.

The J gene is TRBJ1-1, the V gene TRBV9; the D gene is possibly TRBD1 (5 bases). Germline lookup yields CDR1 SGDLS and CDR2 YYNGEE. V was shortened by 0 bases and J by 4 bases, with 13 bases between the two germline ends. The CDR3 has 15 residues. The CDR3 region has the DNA TGTGCCAGCAGCGTAGGAGGAGGGGTTGGCACTGAAGCTTTCTTT. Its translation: CASSVGGGVGTEAFF.

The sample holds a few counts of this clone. The CDR3 sequence is CASSYGHLSYEQYF. CDR3 bases: TGTGCCAGCAGTTACGGACACCTCTCCTACGAGCAGTACTTC. This chain uses TRBV6-2 or TRBV6-3 with TRBJ2-7; D perhaps matches TRBD1 (5 bases). The V gene lost 2 bases and the J gene lost 0 bases, with 8 bases spanning the gap. The CDR3 contains 14 residues. CDR1 MNHEY and CDR2 SVGEGT come from the germline V gene.

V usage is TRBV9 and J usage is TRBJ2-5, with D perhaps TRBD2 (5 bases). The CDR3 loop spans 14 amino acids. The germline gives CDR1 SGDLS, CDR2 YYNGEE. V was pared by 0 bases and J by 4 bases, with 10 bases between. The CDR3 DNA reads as TGTGCCAGCAGCGTAGTTGGCGGGCGAGAGACCCAGTACTTC. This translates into CASSVVGGRETQYF.

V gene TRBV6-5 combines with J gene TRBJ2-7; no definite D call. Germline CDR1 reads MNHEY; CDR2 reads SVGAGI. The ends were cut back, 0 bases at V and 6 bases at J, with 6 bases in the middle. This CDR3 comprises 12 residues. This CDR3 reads CASSYSWGEQYF. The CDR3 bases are TGTGCCAGCAGTTACTCTTGGGGCGAGCAGTACTTC.

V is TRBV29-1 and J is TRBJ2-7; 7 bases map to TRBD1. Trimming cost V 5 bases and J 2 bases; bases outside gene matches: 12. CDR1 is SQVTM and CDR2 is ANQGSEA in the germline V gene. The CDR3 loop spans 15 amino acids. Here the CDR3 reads CSVTGRDSATYEQYF. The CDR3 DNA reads TGCAGCGTTACCGGCCGGGACAGCGCTACCTACGAGCAGTACTTC.

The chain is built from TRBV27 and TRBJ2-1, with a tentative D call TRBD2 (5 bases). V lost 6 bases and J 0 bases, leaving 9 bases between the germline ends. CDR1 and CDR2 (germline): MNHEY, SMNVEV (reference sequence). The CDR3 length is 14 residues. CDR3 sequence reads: CASSSGSSYNEQFF. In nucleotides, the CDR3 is TGTGCCAGCAGCTCGGGGAGCTCCTACAATGAGCAGTTCTTC.

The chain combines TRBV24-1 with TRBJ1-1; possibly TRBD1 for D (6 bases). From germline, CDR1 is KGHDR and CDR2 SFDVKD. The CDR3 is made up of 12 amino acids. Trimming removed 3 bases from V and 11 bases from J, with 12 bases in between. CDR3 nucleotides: TGTGCCACCAGTGATACCACAGGGAGGGCTTTCTTT. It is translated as CATSDTTGRAFF.

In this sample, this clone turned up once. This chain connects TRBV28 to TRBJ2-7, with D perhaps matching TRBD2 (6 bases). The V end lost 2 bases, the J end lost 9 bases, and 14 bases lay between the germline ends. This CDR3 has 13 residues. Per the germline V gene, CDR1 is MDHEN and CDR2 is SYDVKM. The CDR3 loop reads CASSLGGYGGQYF. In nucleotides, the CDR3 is TGTGCCAGCAGTTTAGGAGGGTACGGGGGGCAGTACTTC.

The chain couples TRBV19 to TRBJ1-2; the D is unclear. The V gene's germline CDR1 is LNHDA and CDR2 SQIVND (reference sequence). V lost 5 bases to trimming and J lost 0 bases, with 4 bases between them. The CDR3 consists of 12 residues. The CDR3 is CASSPANYGYTF. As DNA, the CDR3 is TGTGCCAGTAGTCCAGCTAACTATGGCTACACCTTC.